The 11 T cell receptor beta chains given below trace back to one sample, sequenced in a study of blood T cell repertoires in COVID-19. Sequencing was performed with immunoSEQ multiplex PCR; in TCRdb, only in-frame clones are kept and a portion is missing. Of 200,000 to 250,000 clones in the sample, around 90% were seen once. Sequenced input: PBMCs or T cells enriched from blood (not recorded which). These receptors originate from a man aged 25-45 years who had been exposed to COVID-19.

This sequence joins TRBV29-1 and TRBJ1-1; the D is unclear. Trimming took 7 bases from V and 5 from J, leaving 20 bases between them. The CDR3 totals 14 residues. Germline V lookup: CDR1 SQVTM, CDR2 ANQGSEA. The chain's CDR3 is CSGLGSGLDTEAFF. The CDR3 bases are TGCAGCGGGCTGGGCTCGGGGTTGGATACTGAAGCTTTCTTT.

Written as DNA, the CDR3 is TGTGCCAGCACCTTAAGCGGGGGTTACGGAAACACCATATATTTT. Translating gives CASTLSGGYGNTIYF. The V and J genes are TRBV28 and TRBJ1-3; a weak D match, TRBD1 (5 bases). CDR3 length equals 15 residues. Trimming removed 7 bases from V and 4 bases from J, with 17 bases in between. Germline CDR1 and CDR2: MDHEN and SYDVKM. The entire variable domain, with the rest obtained from reference TRBV28 and TRBJ1-3, is as follows: DVKVTQSSRYLVKRTGEKVFLECVQDMDHENMFWYRQDPGLGLRLIYFSYDVKMKEKGDIPEGYSVSREKKERFSLILESASTNQTSMYLCASTLSGGYGNTIYFGEGSWLTVV.

The V call is TRBV6-5, the J call TRBJ1-3; D not resolved. In germline, CDR1 is MNHEY, CDR2 SVGAGI. There are 15 residues in the CDR3. V lost 6 bases, J lost 0 bases, and 12 bases lay in between. The CDR3 loop is CASSRRGSSGNTIYF. The CDR3 DNA follows: TGTGCCAGCAGCCGGAGAGGGAGCTCTGGAAACACCATATATTTT.

V gene TRBV10-3 combines with J gene TRBJ1-1, with D tentatively TRBD1 (6 bases). From germline, CDR1 is ENHRY and CDR2 SYGVKD. Trimming took 11 bases from V and 1 from J, leaving 20 bases between them. CDR3 length: 15 residues. The CDR3 nucleotides are TGTGCCTCCAGGACAGAGATCATACAGAACACTGAAGCTTTCTTT. Translating gives CASRTEIIQNTEAFF.

The V and J genes are TRBV3-1 (or the pseudogene TRBV3-2) and TRBJ2-5; D possibly corresponds to TRBD2 (6 bases). Germline loops: CDR1 LGHDT, CDR2 YNNKEL (reference sequence). V gave up 4 bases and J gave up 2 bases, with 14 bases separating them. This CDR3 region has 15 residues. In DNA form, the CDR3 reads TGTGCCAGCAGCCTAGGACGGGACTTACAAGAGACCCAGTACTTC. As protein: CASSLGRDLQETQYF.

The rearrangement uses TRBV15 and TRBJ1-2; weak D call: TRBD1 (5 bases). CDR3 length: 12 amino acids. Trimming stripped 5 bases from V and 7 bases from J, with 11 bases between. CDR1 is LNHNV, CDR2 YYDKDF, per germline (reference sequence). The CDR3 is CATSWGEAGYTF. CDR3 in DNA: TGTGCCACCAGCTGGGGGGAAGCTGGCTACACCTTC.

The chain uses TRBV5-4 and TRBJ1-3, with 7 bases identical to TRBD1. This CDR3 has 16 amino acids. Germline trimming cut 6 bases from V and 0 bases from J; bases unmatched to any gene: 9. Germline CDR1 is SGHNT and CDR2 is YYREEE (reference sequence). The CDR3 DNA reads TGTGCCAGCAACGGAGGGGGCGTACTCTCTGGAAACACCATATATTTT. Its protein is CASNGGGVLSGNTIYF.

The rearrangement uses TRBV11-3 and TRBJ2-2, with a possible D match to TRBD2 (5 bases). Germline loops: CDR1 SGHNT, CDR2 YENEEA. The V and J ends lost 1 base and 6 bases respectively, with 9 bases between them. The CDR3 loop spans 14 amino acids. The CDR3 region is CASSLGHGAGELFF. In DNA, the CDR3 is TGTGCCAGCAGCTTAGGCCACGGGGCCGGGGAGCTGTTTTTT.

V and J are TRBV27 and TRBJ2-7; the match to TRBD2 covers 16 bases. Per germline, CDR1 MNHEY and CDR2 SMNVEV (reference sequence). V trimming: 4 bases; J trimming: 0 bases; junction bases outside the gene matches: 9. The CDR3 has 19 amino acids. This CDR3 reads CASSSNIGTSGGDSYEQYF. The CDR3 region has the DNA TGTGCCAGCAGTTCAAACATCGGGACTAGCGGGGGGGACTCCTACGAGCAGTACTTC.

V gene TRBV7-3 combines with J gene TRBJ1-2, with D perhaps matching TRBD1 (6 bases). CDR3 size: 15 residues. Germline V gene lookup returns CDR1 SGHTA and CDR2 FQGTGA. V was cut by 1 base and J by 4 bases, with 13 bases left in between. CDR3 in amino acids: CASSLRGRGAYGYTF. Written as DNA, the CDR3 is TGTGCCAGCAGCTTAAGGGGGCGAGGTGCCTATGGCTACACCTTC.

The rearrangement links TRBV27 to TRBJ1-6, with D possibly TRBD1 on 5 matching bases. Trimming shortened V by 3 bases and J by 5 bases, and 17 bases separated the two germline ends. This CDR3 is built from 17 residues. Germline V CDR1 and CDR2: MNHEY, SMNVEV (reference sequence). CDR3 nucleotides: TGTGCCAGCAGTTTTACACAGACAGATATCAATAATTCACCCCTCCACTTT. Translating gives CASSFTQTDINNSPLHF.